This TCR beta chain was identified in a study of cytomegalovirus exposure and HLA in healthy donors. Germline CDR1 reads LGHNA; CDR2 reads YNFKEQ. The V segment lost 5 bases and the J segment 2 bases; nucleotides outside the gene matches: 12. The CDR3 extends over 16 amino acids. The count of this clone is one. 60 Vbeta and 13 Jbeta primers were used in PCR. Sequencing used immunoSEQ multiplex PCR; TCRdb keeps in-frame clones, though not all of them. Of roughly 93,000 clones listed, more than 60% were seen once; the top ten hold approximately 11%. This TCR was sampled from a young man in good health and CMV-seropositive. The chain carries TRBV4-2 and TRBJ2-7; 7 bases are shared with TRBD1. The sequencing input was PBMCs. The CDR3 here is CASSSAPMTGTYEQYF. The DNA for the CDR3 is TGTGCCAGCAGCTCGGCTCCGATGACAGGGACCTACGAGCAGTACTTC.